This T cell receptor beta chain was obtained from a study of cytomegalovirus exposure and HLA in healthy donors. Across the study: Genotyping showed roughly 83% of fewer than 500 donors falling in the Caucasian-associated ancestry cluster. Broader study findings: Certain indistinguishable V segments, among them TRBV6-2 and TRBV6-3, were excluded. TCR beta chain V- and J-gene trimming was linked, in a later analysis, to a missense variant in DCLRE1C.

Regarding this clone: Its cognate antigen is unknown.

The CDR3 covers 14 residues. V lost 5 bases and J 1 base, leaving 12 bases between the germline ends. Germline V CDR1 and CDR2: SGHRS, YFSETQ. The study ran its PCR with 60 Vbeta and 13 Jbeta primers. Clones were sequenced by immunoSEQ multiplex PCR, and TCRdb holds only the in-frame ones, with some missing. The sample shows about 140,000 clones, and 2.2% sits with its ten largest clones. In nominal health when sampled, donors likely had unrecorded immune exposures nonetheless. The TCR sequence derives from a woman aged 18-29 years in good health and CMV-seronegative. Sequencing input: PBMCs. The V gene is TRBV5-1, the J gene TRBJ1-1, with D possibly matching TRBD1 (6 bases). In nucleotides, the CDR3 is TGCGCCAGCAGTCGGACAGTCACGAACACTGAAGCTTTCTTT. Translating gives CASSRTVTNTEAFF. Drawing the rest from reference TRBV5-1 and TRBJ1-1, the complete variable domain is KAGVTQTPRYLIKTRGQQVTLSCSPISGHRSVSWYQQTPGQGLQFLFEYFSETQRNKGNFPGRFSGRQFSNSRSEMNVSTLELGDSALYLCASSRTVTNTEAFFGQGTRLTVV.